This T cell receptor (beta chain) emerged from a study of blood T cell repertoires in COVID-19. Study details: COVID-19 samples, acute and convalescent, were from the United States, Italy and Spain. T cells, B-cell-depleted T cells, or PBMCs provided the cDNA or gDNA that served as material.

The CDR3 covers 15 residues. Trimming took 5 bases from V and 4 from J; bases not matched to a gene: 9. CDR1 is SGHAT and CDR2 is FQNNGV in the germline V gene. Libraries were prepared by immunoSEQ multiplex PCR; TCRdb keeps only in-frame clonotypes and omits some of them. The data show more than 200,000 clones, approximately 80% seen once. Sequenced material: peripheral blood. The TCR comes from a man older than 75 with acute or convalescent COVID-19. The chain has TRBV11-2 and TRBJ2-7, with 9 positions matching TRBD1. The CDR3 loop reads CASSLTDRGPYEQYF. For the CDR3, the DNA is TGTGCCAGCAGCCTAACGGACAGGGGCCCTTACGAGCAGTACTTC.